The subject of this entry is one T cell receptor (beta chain). One end of the junction varies from germline; a read error may be responsible. The CDR3 is made up of 15 amino acids. Germline values: CDR1 SGHTA, CDR2 FQGNSA. TCRdb called the reads again in MiXCR, with one record for every CDR3 protein. Of about 440,000 distinct CDR3 sequences listed, 31% are singletons. This sample was included in a study of T cell repertoires in cytomegalovirus infection. The wider study: Evidence of both CMV infection and a matching HLA type came from public TCR beta signatures.

The clonotype originates from a human donor in good health (CMV status not recorded). Some clones in this sample may be carry-over from other donors' samples. The sequenced sample was PBMCs. The rearrangement links TRBV7-2 to TRBJ2-1, with 10 bases aligning to TRBD1. CDR3 bases: TGTGCCAGCAGCTCCGGGACAGGGGCCTACAAGGAGCAGTTATTT. Protein: CASSSGTGAYKEQLF.